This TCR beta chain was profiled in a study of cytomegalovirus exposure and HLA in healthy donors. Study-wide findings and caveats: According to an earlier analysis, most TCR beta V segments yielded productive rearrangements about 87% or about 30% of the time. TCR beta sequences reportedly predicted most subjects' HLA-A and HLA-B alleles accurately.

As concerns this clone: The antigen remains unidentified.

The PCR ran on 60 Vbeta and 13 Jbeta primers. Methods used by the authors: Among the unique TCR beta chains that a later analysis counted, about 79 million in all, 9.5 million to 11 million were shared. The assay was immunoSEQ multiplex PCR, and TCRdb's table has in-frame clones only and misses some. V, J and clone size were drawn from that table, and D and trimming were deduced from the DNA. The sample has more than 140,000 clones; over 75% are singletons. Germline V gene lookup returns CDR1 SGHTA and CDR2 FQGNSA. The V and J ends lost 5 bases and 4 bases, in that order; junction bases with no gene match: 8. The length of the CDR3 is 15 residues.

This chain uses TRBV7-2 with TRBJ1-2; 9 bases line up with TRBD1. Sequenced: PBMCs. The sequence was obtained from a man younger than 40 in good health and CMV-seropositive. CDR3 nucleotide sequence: TGTGCCAGCAGCCCCCGACAGGGGGTCGCCTATGGCTACACCTTC. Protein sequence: CASSPRQGVAYGYTF.